This TCR beta chain was captured by sequencing in a study of CD8+ T cells in alopecia areata. Background on the study: Treated patients were dosed with oral tofacitinib, taking 5 to 10 mg twice daily.

Reverse transcription of extracted RNA yielded cDNA, which provided the sequencing template. This table comes from immunoSEQ multiplex PCR, and its TCRdb copy is limited to in-frame clones, with some not included. The profile shows under 300,000 clones, about 68% of them singletons. This CDR3 comprises 12 residues. V was trimmed by 0 bases and J by 5 bases, leaving 7 bases between them. Germline assignment: CDR1 SQVTM and CDR2 ANQGSEA. Overall study results and limits: Normal scalp had lower clonality than lesional scalp, with alopecia totalis/universalis lesions showing this most strongly.

In the case of this clone: The antigen is undetermined. The sample has other DNA sequences that encode this CDR3 too.

Using a FACSAria, the CD4+ and CD8+ T cells were sorted from the PBMCs. This chain uses TRBV29-1 with TRBJ1-2; D is perhaps TRBD1 (6 bases). The sequence was obtained from a human donor with alopecia areata. The material sequenced was CD4+ T cells sorted from blood, taken at week 0. CDR3 loop: CSVEDRGYGYTF. The DNA of the CDR3 is TGCAGCGTTGAAGACAGGGGTTATGGCTACACCTTC. The whole variable domain, remainder taken from reference TRBV29-1 and TRBJ1-2, is SAVISQKPSRDICQRGTSLTIQCQVDSQVTMMFWYRQQPGQSLTLIATANQGSEATYESGFVIDKFPISRPNLTFSTLTVSNMSPEDSSIYLCSVEDRGYGYTFGSGTRLTVV.